This record looks at one TCR beta chain sequence and its context. This clone's antigen is unknown. No per-base quality is available; no much larger clone lies one base away. The immunoSEQ Assay, a bias-controlled multiplex PCR, was used to amplify TCRbeta CDR3 regions from genomic DNA. For the original study's pipeline: Within the assay, amplification of reference gene primers was used to estimate how many nucleated cells each sample contained. Sequence reads were collapsed and filtered to measure the absolute abundance of every unique TCRbeta CDR3 rearrangement. For each sample, productive Simpson clonality was calculated by taking the square root of Simpson's diversity index across productive rearrangements. The table comes from immuneACCESS by way of TCRdb, which keeps in-frame sequences with V and J called. Part of the clones is missing from these tables; in studies checked, under half for an unresolved V gene and the rest for unknown reasons. That table gives V, J and clone size, and the DNA gave D and trimming. The sample profile shows fewer than 350,000 clones; 85% to 90% of them were found once. The ten largest clones capture about 1.7% of the sample.

These data are taken from a study of blood T cell repertoires in COVID-19 (dated by TCRdb to between 2020 and 2021). At the level of the whole study: The collaborator samples originated in the United States, Italy and Spain and spanned the acute and convalescent phases of COVID-19. The prospective study material was composed of cDNA or gDNA derived from T cells, B-cell-depleted T cells, or PBMCs. The dataset comprised deeply sampled blood TCRbeta repertoires from subjects exposed to, actively infected with, or recovered from COVID-19. The repertoires were made available in a free public database intended to serve as a resource for research on the immune response to SARS-CoV-2. The samples were drawn from two sources: the first 160 participants of the ongoing ImmuneRACE study, and 1,000 to 1,500 subjects contributed by 6 global collaborators. A de-identified subject ID, COVID-19 status, age in years and sex were almost always included in the sample metadata. HLA class I and class II types, where available, came from metadata supplied by the sample provider rather than from assay-based typing.

The CDR3 runs 17 amino acids, cysteine and phenylalanine included. Of the read, only the CDR3 DNA is kept; its 51 bases are in frame from base 1. The germline V gene (reference sequence) sets CDR1 to LNHDA and CDR2 to SQIVND. V loses 7 bases of germline sequence and J loses 1 base, and the interval between the two ends is 22 bases. In the prospective study, participants were 18 to 89 years old, resided in around 25 geographic areas of the United States, and were enrolled through a virtual design. Cohort assignment in the prospective study relied on participant-reported clinical history from a screening survey and a study questionnaire. In the prospective study, whole blood, serum and a nasopharyngeal or oropharyngeal swab were collected from each participant by mobile phlebotomists. Additional blood draws and questionnaires over an approximately two-month period could optionally be provided by prospective study participants. Before DNA extraction, blood samples from the prospective study were shipped at room temperature or frozen.

The paper's findings and limits, for the study overall: The amount of clinical and demographic metadata varied by source and participant and was provided uncurated.

This receptor was taken from a woman between 18 and 29 years old with acute COVID-19. The material sequenced was PBMCs or T cells enriched from blood (not recorded which). The chain uses TRBV19 and TRBJ1-2; a tentative D call is TRBD1 (5 bases match). Here the CDR3 is given as CASTDIGTLQGNYGYTF. The nucleotide sequence is TGTGCCAGTACTGACATTGGAACTCTTCAGGGTAACTATGGCTACACCTTC.